This T cell receptor beta chain derives from a study of metastatic and nonmetastatic thyroid tumors (dated by TCRdb to 2020 to 2021). A note on the overall study: The researchers compared repertoires between peripheral blood samples and tumor or nodule tissue samples from patients with malignant or benign thyroid disease. Overall study results and their limits: In both blood and tumor samples, malignant tumors were reported to have significantly higher TCR beta diversity than benign nodules.

At the junction V is shortened by 0 bases and J by 11 bases; bases outside the gene matches: 3. The germline V gene (reference sequence) gives CDR1 as SGHNT and CDR2 as YYREEE. The CDR3 measures 14 amino acids from cysteine to phenylalanine. The retained sequence is limited to the CDR3, 42 bases, with the frame set at the first base. No patient had received any treatment before thyroid surgery. Using T-cell receptor beta sequencing, the study looked back at clinical samples from patients collected from the early 2010s to the late 2010s. The library was obtained by PCR. For sequencing, an Illumina HiSeq 4000 was employed. High-throughput sequencing was used to profile the TCR beta-chain CDR3 region of every patient. The paper's processing steps were these. Drawing on CDR3 differences between clinicopathological groups, the researchers built a classifier meant to tell apart patients with distant-metastatic papillary thyroid cancer. The Shannon index was used to assess repertoire diversity, and the Morisita-Horn index was used to assess tumor-blood repertoire similarity. Using fastp at Q25 and MiXCR, TCRdb reprocessed the public reads and kept productive beta chains. The V and J calls here are based on TCRdb, not the publication. In this sample the table shows 10,000 to 15,000 clones, 27% of which occur a single time. Jointly, the top ten make up 15% to 20% of the sample.

This clone was detected ten times or more. This receptor's antigen is unknown. No quality values exist for individual bases; no much larger clone is one base distant. Material for sequencing was tumor tissue. The chain employs TRBV5-4 and TRBJ1-4; 11 middle bases align to TRBD1. The sequence was obtained from a female donor with papillary thyroid cancer or a benign thyroid nodule (not recorded which). Some clones in this sample may be carry-over from other donors' samples. The CDR3 in this case is CASSLEGQGGKLFF. The DNA reads as follows: TGTGCCAGCAGCTTGGAGGGACAGGGGGGGAAACTGTTTTTT.